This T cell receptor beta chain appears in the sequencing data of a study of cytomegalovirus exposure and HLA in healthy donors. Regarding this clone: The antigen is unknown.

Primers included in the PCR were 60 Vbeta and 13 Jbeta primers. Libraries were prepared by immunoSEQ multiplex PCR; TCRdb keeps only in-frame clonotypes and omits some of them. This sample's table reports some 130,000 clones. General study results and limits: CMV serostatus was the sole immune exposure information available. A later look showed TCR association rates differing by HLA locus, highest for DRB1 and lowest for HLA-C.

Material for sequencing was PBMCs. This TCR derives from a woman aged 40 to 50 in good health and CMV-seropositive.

The CDR3 bases are TGTGCCAGGACGACAGGGTTAAAGCCCCAGCATTTT. This encodes CARTTGLKPQHF. This sequence joins TRBV6-4 and TRBJ1-5, with 7 nucleotides matching TRBD1. This CDR3 is 12 amino acids long. The germline gives CDR1 MRHNA, CDR2 SNTAGT. Unmatched junction bases numbered 7, after V lost 9 bases and J lost 8 bases.